The 16 T cell receptor beta chains given below trace back to one sample, sequenced in a study of beta chain features in type 1 diabetes. Expressed TCRB transcripts were sequenced, since all the RNA that had been isolated was reverse transcribed. Assay: immunoSEQ multiplex PCR; the TCRdb copy retains only in-frame clones and omits some. The sample has around 400,000 clones, roughly 15% seen once. Sequencing was carried out using naive CD4+ T cells from blood. These receptors were collected from a woman younger than 35 in good health.

This chain links TRBV7-8 with TRBJ2-2, with 9 bases identical to TRBD1. The V gene's germline CDR1 is SGHVS and CDR2 FQNEAQ. CDR3 length: 15 amino acids. With V trimmed by 4 bases and J by 5 bases, 5 bases remained unmatched. The CDR3 protein is CASSSRQGGTGELFF. CDR3 nucleotide sequence: TGTGCCAGCAGCTCGCGACAGGGGGGAACCGGGGAGCTGTTTTTT.

The chain has TRBV6-6 and TRBJ2-1, with TRBD2 matching 8 bases. The J segment lost 2 bases and the V segment lost 4 bases, leaving 4 bases of the junction unmatched. The V gene's germline CDR1 is MNHNY and CDR2 SVGAGI (reference sequence). This CDR3 region has 15 residues. The CDR3 reads CASSFQAGAYNEQFF. CDR3 in DNA: TGTGCCAGCAGTTTCCAAGCGGGGGCCTACAATGAGCAGTTCTTC.

This clone was observed a handful of times. This chain joins TRBV28 and TRBJ2-5; 8 bases align to TRBD1. Germline CDR1 reads MDHEN; CDR2 reads SYDVKM. Trimming at V came to 7 bases and at J to 5 bases, leaving 6 bases not matched to a gene. The CDR3 is 13 amino acids. CDR3 residues: CASNAGGAETQYF. CDR3 nucleotide sequence: TGTGCCAGCAACGCAGGGGGCGCGGAGACCCAGTACTTC.

This clone was seen more than once but under ten times. The V call is TRBV28, the J call TRBJ1-1, with 7 bases aligning to TRBD1. Trimming cost V 5 bases and J 1 base; bases outside gene matches: 4. The CDR3 consists of 14 residues. The V gene's germline CDR1 is MDHEN and CDR2 SYDVKM. The CDR3 loop is CASSGTVPNTEAFF. The CDR3 DNA is TGTGCCAGCAGTGGGACAGTCCCGAACACTGAAGCTTTCTTT.

This clone has more than one count but fewer than ten. This chain uses TRBV9 with TRBJ1-1, with 9 nucleotides matching TRBD1. J was trimmed by 6 bases and V by 3 bases; bases with no gene match: 6. CDR3 length equals 14 residues. The V gene's germline CDR1 is SGDLS and CDR2 YYNGEE. In nucleotides, the CDR3 is TGTGCCAGCAGCGGGACAGGGGATTTCGCTGAAGCTTTCTTT. Its protein product is CASSGTGDFAEAFF. The variable domain in full, with the rest retrieved from reference TRBV9 and TRBJ1-1, is DSGVTQTPKHLITATGQRVTLRCSPRSGDLSVYWYQQSLDQGLQFLIQYYNGEERAKGNILERFSAQQFPDLHSELNLSSLELGDSALYFCASSGTGDFAEAFFGQGTRLTVV.

The chain is built from TRBV25-1 and TRBJ2-5, with D hard to call. CDR3 length: 13 amino acids. Trimming took off 1 base at V and 2 bases at J, with 5 bases between the two ends. CDR1 is MGHDK and CDR2 is SYGVNS in the germline V gene. The CDR3: CASSEFVQETQYF. The DNA for the CDR3 is TGTGCCAGCAGTGAATTCGTACAAGAGACCCAGTACTTC.

This CDR3 is CATSRGSLGDGQPQHF. CDR3 DNA: TGTGCCACCAGCAGAGGGTCCTTAGGGGATGGTCAGCCCCAGCATTTT. The chain has TRBV15 and TRBJ1-5; D perhaps matches TRBD1 (5 bases). This CDR3 contains 16 residues. Germline V gene data show CDR1 as LNHNV and CDR2 as YYDKDF (reference sequence). V lost 1 base to trimming and J lost 6 bases, with 16 bases between them.

The chain carries TRBV7-8 and TRBJ1-5; 9 bases are shared with TRBD1. The V gene end was trimmed by 5 bases and the J gene end by 4 bases; junction bases not matched to a gene: 9. The CDR3 has 16 amino acids. Germline V CDR1 and CDR2: SGHVS, FQNEAQ. CDR3 protein: CASSERGQGLNQPQHF. DNA of the CDR3: TGTGCCAGCAGCGAAAGAGGACAGGGGCTGAATCAGCCCCAGCATTTT.

V and J are TRBV4-2 and TRBJ2-1; 7 nucleotides line up with TRBD2. From germline, CDR1 is LGHNA and CDR2 YNFKEQ. The CDR3 spans 16 residues. The J segment lost 6 bases and the V segment lost 4 bases, leaving 12 bases of the junction unmatched. The CDR3 bases are TGTGCCAGCAGCCGGCGATCCTCGGGGGAGGGCAATGAGCAGTTCTTC. Protein: CASSRRSSGEGNEQFF.

The chain uses TRBV11-2 and TRBJ2-1; 7 bases map to TRBD1. J lost 0 bases, V lost 2 bases, and 13 bases had no gene match. The germline V gene has CDR1 SGHAT and CDR2 FQNNGV. This CDR3 is 19 amino acids long. CDR3 sequence reads: CASSLLVTGRSSSYNEQFF. DNA for the CDR3: TGTGCCAGCAGCTTACTGGTGACAGGGCGGTCAAGCTCCTACAATGAGCAGTTCTTC.

This clone appeared a few times. V gene TRBV29-1 combines with J gene TRBJ2-2; D call uncertain. Trimming removed 7 bases from V and 1 base from J, with 10 bases in between. Per germline, CDR1 SQVTM and CDR2 ANQGSEA. This CDR3 comprises 13 residues. The CDR3 loop is CSGLTRNTGELFF. The CDR3 coding sequence is TGCAGCGGTTTGACAAGGAACACCGGGGAGCTGTTTTTT.

The V gene is TRBV28, the J gene TRBJ2-1, with 11 bases aligning to TRBD2. Trimming removed 4 bases from V and 3 bases from J; junction bases left unmatched: 8. CDR3 size: 17 residues. Looked up from germline, CDR1 is MDHEN and CDR2 is SYDVKM. CDR3 in amino acids: CASSSVGGLADYNEQFF. In DNA, the CDR3 is TGTGCCAGCAGTTCAGTCGGGGGACTAGCGGACTACAATGAGCAGTTCTTC.

This clone has a handful of counts. The rearrangement links TRBV2 to TRBJ2-5, with TRBD2 as a possible D gene (5 bases). Trimming shortened V by 8 bases and J by 3 bases, and 16 bases separated the two germline ends. The CDR3 consists of 14 residues. Germline V CDR1 and CDR2: SNHLY, FYNNEI. DNA for the CDR3: TGTGCCAGCTCGACGGGATACGGGGAAGAGACCCAGTACTTC. Translating it yields CASSTGYGEETQYF.

The table lists this clone with a few counts. The chain uses TRBV28 and TRBJ2-1; unclear D gene. V shed 11 bases and J shed 6 bases, with 17 bases lying between them. The CDR3 has 13 amino acids. Germline V gene sequence: CDR1 MDHEN, CDR2 SYDVKM. The CDR3 is CAASALNGNEQFF. Here the CDR3 DNA reads TGTGCCGCAAGTGCCTTGAACGGCAATGAGCAGTTCTTC.

This clone has a handful of counts. V and J are TRBV18 and TRBJ2-7; TRBD2 aligns across 9 bases. Germline CDR1 reads KGHSH; CDR2 reads LQKENI. There are 15 residues in the CDR3. The V gene end was trimmed by 3 bases and the J gene end by 5 bases; junction bases not matched to a gene: 8. CDR3 coding DNA: TGTGCCAGCTCACCGATAGCGGGAGAAATCCACGAGCAGTACTTC. Translation: CASSPIAGEIHEQYF.

The table lists this clone with a few counts. The chain is built from TRBV25-1 and TRBJ1-5; D uncertain. Germline CDR1 MGHDK, CDR2 SYGVNS. The CDR3 totals 13 residues. Trimming shortened V by 4 bases and J by 3 bases, and 7 bases separated the two germline ends. CDR3 sequence reads: CASSVAINQPQHF. DNA for the CDR3: TGTGCCAGCAGTGTAGCGATCAATCAGCCCCAGCATTTT.